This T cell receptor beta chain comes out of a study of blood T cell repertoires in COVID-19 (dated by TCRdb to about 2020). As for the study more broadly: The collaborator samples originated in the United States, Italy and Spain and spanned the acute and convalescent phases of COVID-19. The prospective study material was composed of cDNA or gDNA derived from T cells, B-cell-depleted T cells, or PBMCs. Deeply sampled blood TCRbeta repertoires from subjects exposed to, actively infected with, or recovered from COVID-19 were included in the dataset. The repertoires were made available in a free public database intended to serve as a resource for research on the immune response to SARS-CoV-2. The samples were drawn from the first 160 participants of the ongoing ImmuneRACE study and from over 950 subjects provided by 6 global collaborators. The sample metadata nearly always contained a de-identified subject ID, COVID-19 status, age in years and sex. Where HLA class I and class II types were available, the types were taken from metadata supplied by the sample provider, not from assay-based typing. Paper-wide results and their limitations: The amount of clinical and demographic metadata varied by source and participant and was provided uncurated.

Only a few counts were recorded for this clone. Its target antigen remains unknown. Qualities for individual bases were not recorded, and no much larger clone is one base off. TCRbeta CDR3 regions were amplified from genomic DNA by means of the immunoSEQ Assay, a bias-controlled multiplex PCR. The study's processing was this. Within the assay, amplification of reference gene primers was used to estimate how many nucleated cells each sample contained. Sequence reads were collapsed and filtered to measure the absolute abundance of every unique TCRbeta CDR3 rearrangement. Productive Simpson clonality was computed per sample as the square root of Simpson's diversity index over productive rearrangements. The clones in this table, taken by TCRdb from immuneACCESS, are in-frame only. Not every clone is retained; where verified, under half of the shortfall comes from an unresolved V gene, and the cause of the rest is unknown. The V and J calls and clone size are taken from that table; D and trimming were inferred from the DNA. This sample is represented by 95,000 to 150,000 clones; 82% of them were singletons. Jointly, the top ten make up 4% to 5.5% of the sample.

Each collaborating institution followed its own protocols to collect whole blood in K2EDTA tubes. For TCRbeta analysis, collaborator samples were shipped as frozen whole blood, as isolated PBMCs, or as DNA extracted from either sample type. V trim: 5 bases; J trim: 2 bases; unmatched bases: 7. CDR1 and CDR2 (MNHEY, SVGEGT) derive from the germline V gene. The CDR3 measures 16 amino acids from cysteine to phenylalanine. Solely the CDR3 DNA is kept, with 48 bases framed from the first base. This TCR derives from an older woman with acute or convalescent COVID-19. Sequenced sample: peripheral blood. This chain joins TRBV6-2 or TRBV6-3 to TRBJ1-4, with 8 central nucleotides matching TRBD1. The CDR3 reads CASSRRGRSTNEKLFF. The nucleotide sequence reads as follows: TGTGCCAGCAGTCGCAGGGGGCGCTCCACTAATGAAAAACTGTTTTTT.